This T cell receptor beta chain was sequenced during a study of shared clonotypes between healthy human individuals. Study processing details: Because ImmunoSEQ provided only junction sequences with no quality scores, the filtering differed. Sequenced by immunoSEQ multiplex PCR; TCRdb stores in-frame clones only, minus some. D and trimming come from the DNA, and the V and J calls and clone size come from that table. The repertoire holds 2 million to 3 million clones, with more than 90% as singletons. Sample: naive CD4+ T cells sorted from blood. Documented subset: CD45RA+ positively selected. This sequence originates from a man between 18 and 29 years old in good health.

The CDR3 nucleotides read TGTGCCAGCAGCCAAGACGGGAACACTGAAGCTTTCTTT. It yields the protein CASSQDGNTEAFF. The rearrangement joins TRBV6-6 to TRBJ1-1; D is unclear. CDR1 MNHNY and CDR2 SVGAGI come from the germline V gene (reference sequence). The CDR3 covers 13 residues. With 6 bases removed from V and 1 base from J, the gap between germline ends came to 9 bases.